The rows below give T cell receptor beta chains drawn from one sample of a study of cytomegalovirus exposure and HLA in healthy donors. The table came from immunoSEQ multiplex PCR; TCRdb's copy has only in-frame clones and leaves some out. The table shows 150,000 to 190,000 clones, with roughly 82% occurring only once. Sample: PBMCs. These TCRs come from a woman aged 45-59 years in good health and CMV-seropositive. CDR3s include the opening cysteine and the closing phenylalanine or tryptophan. The D gene is left open where the match is weak.

v_gene	d_gene	j_gene	CDR3aa
TRBV19	TRBD1	TRBJ1-5	CASSPRGQGQPQHF
TRBV11-2	TRBD2	TRBJ2-3	CASSLAGGRNTQYF
TRBV6-1	TRBD1	TRBJ1-5	CASIRDSYSNQPQHF
TRBV5-4	TRBD2	TRBJ2-3	CASSSRTSGGATDTQYF
TRBV19	TRBD2	TRBJ2-7	CASRDSGRNSYEQYF
TRBV7-9	.	TRBJ1-1	CASSLGVVNTEAFF
TRBV30	.	TRBJ1-5	CAWSPGWNQPQHF
TRBV7-7	.	TRBJ2-5	CASSLGYGGQETQYF
TRBV6-5	.	TRBJ1-1	CASVDSWNTEAFF
TRBV30	TRBD2	TRBJ2-2	CAWGTSGGMNTGELFF
TRBV7-3	.	TRBJ2-7	CASSPGGAREYEQYF
TRBV7-9	.	TRBJ2-1	CASSFLDSGYNEQFF
TRBV19	.	TRBJ1-2	CASTGGNYGYTF
TRBV7-2	.	TRBJ1-2	CASSVTAAARTSYGYTF
TRBV9	TRBD2	TRBJ2-3	CASSVGTSGGPTTDTQYF
TRBV15	.	TRBJ1-5	CATSRDRGSNQPQHF
TRBV30	.	TRBJ1-4	CAWSAGQGGIGEKLFF
TRBV6-5	.	TRBJ2-5	CASSSPREPTETQYF
TRBV13	TRBD1	TRBJ2-1	CASTPPGQYNEQFF
TRBV4-3	TRBD2	TRBJ2-2	CASSHAPQRGGSGELFF
TRBV7-2	.	TRBJ1-1	CASSHGRGGTEAFF
TRBV6-1	TRBD1	TRBJ2-2	CASSGRDRGTGELFF
TRBV4-1	TRBD1	TRBJ1-6	CASSQEDRVRNSPLHF
TRBV11-2	TRBD1	TRBJ2-1	CASSLYGQANNEQFF
TRBV5-1	TRBD2	TRBJ2-1	CASSFSGGVNNEQFF
TRBV28	TRBD2	TRBJ2-3	CASSSLVGGGADTQYF
TRBV11-2	.	TRBJ1-1	CASSLGANTEAFF
TRBV4-1	TRBD1	TRBJ2-7	CASSHPGTGLYEQYF
TRBV6-5	.	TRBJ2-2	CASSKTTGELFF
TRBV7-9	.	TRBJ2-3	CASSSQTGFQRTSTDTQYF
TRBV30	TRBD2	TRBJ2-2	CAQRGGKVNTGELFF
TRBV4-1	TRBD2	TRBJ2-3	CASSQGDPSGGLAKDTQYF
TRBV6-6	.	TRBJ1-4	CASSYSGATNEKLFF
TRBV9	.	TRBJ2-2	CASSTRTDTGELFF
TRBV20-1	.	TRBJ1-1	CSARRDTEAFF
TRBV30	TRBD1	TRBJ2-7	CAWSVHRGRYEQYF
TRBV5-6	.	TRBJ2-4	CASSLYDSLAKNIQYF
TRBV6-5	TRBD2	TRBJ2-7	CASSYSSSGPYEQYF
TRBV29-1	TRBD1	TRBJ1-6	CSVRQGASSPLHF
TRBV4-1	.	TRBJ2-7	CASSQLPTRETYEQYF
TRBV13	.	TRBJ1-1	CASSLVRRASEAFF
TRBV29-1	.	TRBJ1-1	CSGVTGNTEAFF
TRBV5-1	.	TRBJ1-3	CASSLRDGNTIYF
TRBV15	.	TRBJ2-7	CATSRDVRAYEQYF
TRBV5-4	.	TRBJ2-1	CASSLEVGGRGNEQFF
TRBV4-2	.	.	CASSQDGYGGTETYEQYF
TRBV2	.	TRBJ2-1	CASQLGPNNEQFF
TRBV7-6	.	TRBJ1-1	CASSSDRYTEAFF
TRBV9	.	TRBJ2-1	CASSLSGLGNEQFF
TRBV5-8	TRBD1	TRBJ1-2	CASSFQTGGRGGYTF
TRBV23-1	TRBD2	TRBJ2-1	CASSLFWCPNYASGGRSYNEQFF
TRBV18	TRBD2	TRBJ2-3	CASSPSALAGYTDTQYF
TRBV27	TRBD1	TRBJ1-2	CASSLHSGGSYTF
TRBV10-3	TRBD1	TRBJ2-3	CAIMGGRDRGSDTQYF
TRBV7-2	.	TRBJ2-2	CASSWRGLNTGELFF
TRBV6-5	.	TRBJ1-1	CASRGTSMNTEAFF
TRBV6-6	.	TRBJ2-1	CASRRGESEQFF
TRBV4-3	.	TRBJ1-2	CASSQVGSQGNGYTF
TRBV5-6	TRBD1	TRBJ1-2	CASSLTGGGGYTF